This T cell receptor (beta chain) is from a study of blood T cell repertoires in COVID-19. At the level of the study: Whether acute or convalescent, the COVID-19 samples came from the United States, Italy and Spain. Nucleic acid was either cDNA or gDNA, and it came from T cells, B-cell-depleted T cells, or PBMCs.

The study drew participants aged roughly 18 to 95 years from 20 to 30 US areas. Participants had their cohort set by participant-reported clinical history. Sequencing was performed with immunoSEQ multiplex PCR; in TCRdb, only in-frame clones are kept and a portion is missing. Of roughly 200,000 clones in the sample, roughly 89% are singletons; the top ten hold around 2.3%. With 5 bases removed from V and 6 bases from J, the gap between germline ends came to 15 bases. Germline CDR1 reads SGHAT; CDR2 reads FQNNGV. The CDR3 runs to 14 residues. The genes are TRBV11-2 and TRBJ2-3, with D possibly being TRBD2 (6 bases). The specimen sequenced was PBMCs or T cells enriched from blood (not recorded which). This receptor was obtained from a middle-aged woman with acute COVID-19. CDR3 residues: CASSQSPGDDTQYF. The CDR3 bases are TGTGCCAGCAGCCAGTCCCCGGGGGATGATACGCAGTATTTT.